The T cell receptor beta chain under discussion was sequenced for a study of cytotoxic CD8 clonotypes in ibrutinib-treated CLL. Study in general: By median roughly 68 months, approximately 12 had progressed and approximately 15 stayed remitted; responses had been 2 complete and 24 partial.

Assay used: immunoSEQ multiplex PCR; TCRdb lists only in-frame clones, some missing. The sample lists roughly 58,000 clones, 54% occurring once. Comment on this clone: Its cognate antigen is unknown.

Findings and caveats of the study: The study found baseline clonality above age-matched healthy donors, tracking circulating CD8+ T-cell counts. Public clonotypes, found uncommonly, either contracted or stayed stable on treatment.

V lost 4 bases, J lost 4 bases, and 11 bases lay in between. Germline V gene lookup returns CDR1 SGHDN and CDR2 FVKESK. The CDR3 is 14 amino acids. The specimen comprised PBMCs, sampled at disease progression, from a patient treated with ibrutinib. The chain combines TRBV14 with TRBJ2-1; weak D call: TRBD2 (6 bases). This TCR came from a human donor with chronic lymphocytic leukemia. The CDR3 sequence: CASSLAGSYNEQFF. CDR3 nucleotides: TGTGCCAGCAGCCTAGCCGGGAGTTACAATGAGCAGTTCTTC.